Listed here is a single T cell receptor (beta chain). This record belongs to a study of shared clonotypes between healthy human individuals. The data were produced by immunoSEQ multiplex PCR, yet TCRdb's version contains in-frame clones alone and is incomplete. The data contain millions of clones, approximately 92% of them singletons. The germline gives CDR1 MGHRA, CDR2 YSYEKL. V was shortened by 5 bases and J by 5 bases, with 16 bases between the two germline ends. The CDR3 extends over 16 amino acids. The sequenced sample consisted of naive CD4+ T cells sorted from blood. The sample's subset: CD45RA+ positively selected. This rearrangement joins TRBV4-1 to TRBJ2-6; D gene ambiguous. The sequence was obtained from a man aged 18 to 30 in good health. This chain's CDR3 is CASSVEPQSRANVLTF. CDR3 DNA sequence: TGCGCCAGCAGCGTCGAACCACAAAGTCGGGCCAACGTCCTGACTTTC.